This entry lists 2 T cell receptor beta chains sequenced from one sample in a study of blood T cell repertoires in COVID-19. Generated by immunoSEQ multiplex PCR, the TCRdb table keeps only in-frame clones and is missing some. The repertoire holds 300,000 to 400,000 clones, with around 90% as singletons. Sequencing used peripheral blood. These receptors were taken from a man aged 50 to 60 with active or convalescent COVID-19.

The chain joins TRBV3-1 (or the pseudogene TRBV3-2) to TRBJ1-3; D is uncertain. Germline V CDR1 and CDR2: LGHDT, YNNKEL (reference sequence). The V end lost 0 bases, the J end lost 0 bases, and 18 bases lay between the germline ends. This CDR3 comprises 19 residues. The CDR3 spells CASSQDERTAKISGNTIYF. The CDR3 bases are TGTGCCAGCAGCCAAGATGAGCGGACGGCTAAAATCTCTGGAAACACCATATATTTT.

V is TRBV9 and J is TRBJ1-1; the D gene is possibly TRBD1 (6 bases). Germline V gene lookup returns CDR1 SGDLS and CDR2 YYNGEE. This CDR3 region has 16 residues. V was clipped by 0 bases and J by 1 base, with 13 bases between them. The CDR3 region is CASSVERGTTNTEAFF. The CDR3 DNA follows: TGTGCCAGCAGCGTAGAGCGGGGGACAACGAACACTGAAGCTTTCTTT.